This T cell receptor beta chain derives from a study of radiotherapy plus CTLA-4 blockade in lung cancer. The repertoire was sequenced with immunoSEQ multiplex PCR; TCRdb's copy has only in-frame clones and lacks some. The data show some 80,000 clones, about 79% seen once. From germline, CDR1 is PRHDT and CDR2 FYEKMQ (reference sequence). The CDR3 has 13 amino acids. Trimming left V 4 bases short and J 3 bases short, with 10 bases between. The J gene is TRBJ2-7, the V gene TRBV13, with TRBD1 as a possible D gene (6 bases). Sample: peripheral blood, taken from a patient treated with radiotherapy plus ipilimumab. This TCR came from a human donor with non-small cell lung cancer whose response to radiotherapy plus ipilimumab could not be evaluated. Some clones in this sample may be carry-over from other donors' samples. The CDR3 nucleotides are TGTGCCAGCAGCTCCACAGGGTTCTACGAGCAGTACTTC. Translating gives CASSSTGFYEQYF.